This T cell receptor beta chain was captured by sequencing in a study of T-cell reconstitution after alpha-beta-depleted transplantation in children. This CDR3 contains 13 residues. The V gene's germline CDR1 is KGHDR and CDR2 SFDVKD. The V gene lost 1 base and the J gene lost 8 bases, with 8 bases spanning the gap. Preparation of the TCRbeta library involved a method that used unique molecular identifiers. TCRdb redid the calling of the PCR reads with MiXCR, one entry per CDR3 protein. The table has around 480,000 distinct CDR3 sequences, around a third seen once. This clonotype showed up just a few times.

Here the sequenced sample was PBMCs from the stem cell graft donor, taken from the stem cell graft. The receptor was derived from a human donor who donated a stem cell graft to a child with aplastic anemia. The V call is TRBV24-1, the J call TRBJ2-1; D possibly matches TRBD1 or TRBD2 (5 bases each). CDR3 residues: CATSDFLGDEQFF. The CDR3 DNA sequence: TGTGCCACCAGTGATTTTTTGGGGGATGAGCAGTTCTTC.